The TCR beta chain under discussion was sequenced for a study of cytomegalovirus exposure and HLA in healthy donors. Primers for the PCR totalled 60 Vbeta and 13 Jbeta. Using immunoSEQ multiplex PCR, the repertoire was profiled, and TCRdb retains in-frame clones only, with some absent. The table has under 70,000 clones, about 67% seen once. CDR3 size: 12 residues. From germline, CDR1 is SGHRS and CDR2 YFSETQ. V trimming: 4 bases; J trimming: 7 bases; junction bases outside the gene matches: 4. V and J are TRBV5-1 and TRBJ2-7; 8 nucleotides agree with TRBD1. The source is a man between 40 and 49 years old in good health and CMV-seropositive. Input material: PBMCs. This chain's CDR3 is CASSGRDREQYF. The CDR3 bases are TGCGCCAGCAGCGGCCGGGACAGGGAGCAGTACTTC.